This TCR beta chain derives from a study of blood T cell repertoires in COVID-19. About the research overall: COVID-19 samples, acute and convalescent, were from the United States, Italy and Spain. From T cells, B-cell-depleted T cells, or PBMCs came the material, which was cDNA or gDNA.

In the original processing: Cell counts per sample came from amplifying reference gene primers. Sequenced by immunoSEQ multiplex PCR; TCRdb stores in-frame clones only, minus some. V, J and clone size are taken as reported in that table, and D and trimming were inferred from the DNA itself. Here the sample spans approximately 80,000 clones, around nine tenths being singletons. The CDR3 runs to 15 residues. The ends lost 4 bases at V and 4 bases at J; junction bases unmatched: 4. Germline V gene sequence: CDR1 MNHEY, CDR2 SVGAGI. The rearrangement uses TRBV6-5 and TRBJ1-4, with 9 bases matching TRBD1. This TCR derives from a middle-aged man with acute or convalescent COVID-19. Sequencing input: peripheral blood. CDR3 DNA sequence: TGTGCCAGCAGTTCGCCGGGACAGGGTAATGAAAAACTGTTTTTT. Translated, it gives CASSSPGQGNEKLFF.